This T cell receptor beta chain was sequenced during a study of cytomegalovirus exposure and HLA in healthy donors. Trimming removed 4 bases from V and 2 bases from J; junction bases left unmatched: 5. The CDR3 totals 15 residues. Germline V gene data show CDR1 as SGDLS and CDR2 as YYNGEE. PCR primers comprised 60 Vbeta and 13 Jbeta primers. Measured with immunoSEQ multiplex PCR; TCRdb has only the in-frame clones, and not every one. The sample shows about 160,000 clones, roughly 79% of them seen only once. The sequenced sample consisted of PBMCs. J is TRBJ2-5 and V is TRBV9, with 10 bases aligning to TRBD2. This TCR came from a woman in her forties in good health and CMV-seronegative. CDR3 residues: CASSPGLAVQETQYF. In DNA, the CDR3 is TGTGCCAGCAGCCCCGGACTAGCGGTTCAAGAGACCCAGTACTTC.